Detailed here is one TCR beta chain. Its target is unknown. The sample comes from a study of T cell repertoires in cytomegalovirus infection. Overall study findings and caveats: The ex vivo response showed dominance by HLA-C-restricted CMV-specific TCR beta clonotypes.

TCRdb re-called the reads through MiXCR, storing one row per CDR3 protein. Of fewer than 1,000,000 distinct CDR3 sequences in the sample, 31% were seen once. Material: cultured CD8+ T cells from PBMCs, obtained from culture after CMV antigen stimulation. The origin of this receptor is a human donor in good health (CMV status not recorded). Some clones in this sample may be carry-over from other donors' samples.

The CDR3 coding sequence is TGTGCCAGCAACCGGGGGTATGAGACCCAGTACTTC. Protein product: CASNRGYETQYF. The rearrangement links TRBV25-1 to TRBJ2-5, with D possibly being TRBD2 (6 bases). Germline loops: CDR1 MGHDK, CDR2 SYGVNS. The CDR3 loop spans 12 amino acids. With 7 bases removed from V and 5 bases from J, the gap between germline ends came to 11 bases.